This TCR beta chain stems from a study of control samples from healthy donors and cancer patients. Assay: immunoSEQ multiplex PCR; the TCRdb copy retains only in-frame clones and omits some. The table lists 100,000 to 150,000 clones, roughly 92% of them singletons. Per the germline V gene, CDR1 is SGHTA and CDR2 is FQGTGA. V was cut by 5 bases and J by 7 bases, with 19 bases left in between. This CDR3 region has 15 residues. The receptor's source is a man younger than 35 in good health. The sample was blood. The chain links TRBV7-3 to TRBJ2-3; D not certain. The chain's CDR3 is CASSALALKENTQYF. The CDR3 nucleotides read TGTGCCAGCAGCGCCCTCGCCCTTAAGGAGAATACGCAGTATTTT.